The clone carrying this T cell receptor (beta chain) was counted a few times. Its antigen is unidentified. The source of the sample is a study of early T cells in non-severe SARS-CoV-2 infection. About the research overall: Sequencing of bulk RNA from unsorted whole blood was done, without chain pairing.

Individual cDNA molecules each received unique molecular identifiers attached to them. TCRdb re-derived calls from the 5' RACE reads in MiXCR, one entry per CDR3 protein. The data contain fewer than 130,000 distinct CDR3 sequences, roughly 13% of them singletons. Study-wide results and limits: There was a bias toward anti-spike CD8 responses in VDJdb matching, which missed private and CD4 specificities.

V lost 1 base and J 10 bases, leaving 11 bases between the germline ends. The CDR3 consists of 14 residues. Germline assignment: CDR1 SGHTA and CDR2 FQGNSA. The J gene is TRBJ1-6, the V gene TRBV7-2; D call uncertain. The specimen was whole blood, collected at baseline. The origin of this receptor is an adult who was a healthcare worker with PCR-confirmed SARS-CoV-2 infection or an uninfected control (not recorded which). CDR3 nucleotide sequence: TGTGCCAGCAGCTTAGTCCGGGCCCAGTCACCCCTCCACTTT. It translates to CASSLVRAQSPLHF.